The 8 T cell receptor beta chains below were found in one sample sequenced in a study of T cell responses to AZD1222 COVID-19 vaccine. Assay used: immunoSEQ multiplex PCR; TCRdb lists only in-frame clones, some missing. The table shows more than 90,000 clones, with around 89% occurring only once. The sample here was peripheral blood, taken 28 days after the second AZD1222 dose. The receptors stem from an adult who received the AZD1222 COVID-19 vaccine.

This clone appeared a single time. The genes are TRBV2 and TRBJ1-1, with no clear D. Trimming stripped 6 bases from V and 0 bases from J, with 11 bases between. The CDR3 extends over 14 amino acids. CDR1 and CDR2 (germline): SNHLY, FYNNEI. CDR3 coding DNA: TGTGCCAGCAGGAGGTGGCAGGTGAACACTGAAGCTTTCTTT. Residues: CASRRWQVNTEAFF.

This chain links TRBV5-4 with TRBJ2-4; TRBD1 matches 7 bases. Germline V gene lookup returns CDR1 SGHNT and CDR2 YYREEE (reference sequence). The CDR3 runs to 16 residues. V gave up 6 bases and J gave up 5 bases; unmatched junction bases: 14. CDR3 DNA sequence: TGTGCCAGCACGACCGCGGAAAGACAGGGCCAAAACATTCAGTACTTC. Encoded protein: CASTTAERQGQNIQYF.

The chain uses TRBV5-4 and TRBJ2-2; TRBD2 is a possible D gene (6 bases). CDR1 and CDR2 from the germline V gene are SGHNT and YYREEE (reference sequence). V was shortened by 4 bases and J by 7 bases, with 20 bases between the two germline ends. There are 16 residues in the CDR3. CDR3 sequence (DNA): TGTGCCAGCAGCCTGGGTGGAGGGAGTTTTGTCGGGGAGCTGTTTTTT. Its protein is CASSLGGGSFVGELFF.

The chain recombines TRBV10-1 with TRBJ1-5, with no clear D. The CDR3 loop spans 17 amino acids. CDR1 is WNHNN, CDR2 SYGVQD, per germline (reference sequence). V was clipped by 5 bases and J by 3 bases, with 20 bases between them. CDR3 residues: CASSKSVRTASNQPQHF. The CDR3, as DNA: TGCGCCAGCAGTAAATCGGTAAGGACTGCTTCCAATCAGCCCCAGCATTTT.

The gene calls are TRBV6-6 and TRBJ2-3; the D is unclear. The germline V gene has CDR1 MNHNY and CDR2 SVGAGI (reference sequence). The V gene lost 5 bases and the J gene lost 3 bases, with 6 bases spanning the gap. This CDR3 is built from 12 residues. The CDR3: CASSLTTDTQYF. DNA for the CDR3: TGTGCCAGCAGTCTAACGACAGATACGCAGTATTTT.

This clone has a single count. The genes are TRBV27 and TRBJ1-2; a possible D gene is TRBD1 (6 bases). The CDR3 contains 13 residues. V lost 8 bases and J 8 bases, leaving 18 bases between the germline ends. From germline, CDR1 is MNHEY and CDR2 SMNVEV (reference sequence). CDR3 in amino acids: CASARKQGRGYTF. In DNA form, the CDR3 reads TGTGCCAGCGCTCGTAAACAGGGTCGGGGCTACACCTTC.

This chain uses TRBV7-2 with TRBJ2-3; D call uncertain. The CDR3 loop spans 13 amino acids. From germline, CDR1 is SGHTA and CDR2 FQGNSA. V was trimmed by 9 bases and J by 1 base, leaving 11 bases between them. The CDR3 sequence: CASDQLRTDTQYF. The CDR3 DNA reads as TGTGCCAGTGACCAGTTGCGCACAGATACGCAGTATTTT. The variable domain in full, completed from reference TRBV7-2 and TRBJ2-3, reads GAGVSQSPSNKVTEKGKDVELRCDPISGHTALYWYRQSLGQGLEFLIYFQGNSAPDKSGLPSDRFSAERTGGSVSTLTIQRTQQEDSAVYLCASDQLRTDTQYFGPGTRLTVL.

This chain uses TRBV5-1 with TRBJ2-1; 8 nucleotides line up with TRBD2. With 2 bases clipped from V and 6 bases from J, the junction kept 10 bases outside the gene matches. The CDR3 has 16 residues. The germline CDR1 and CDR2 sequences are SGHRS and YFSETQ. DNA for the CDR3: TGCGCCAGCAGCTTCCAGCGGGGGAGAGGCGGCAATGAGCAGTTCTTC. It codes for CASSFQRGRGGNEQFF.